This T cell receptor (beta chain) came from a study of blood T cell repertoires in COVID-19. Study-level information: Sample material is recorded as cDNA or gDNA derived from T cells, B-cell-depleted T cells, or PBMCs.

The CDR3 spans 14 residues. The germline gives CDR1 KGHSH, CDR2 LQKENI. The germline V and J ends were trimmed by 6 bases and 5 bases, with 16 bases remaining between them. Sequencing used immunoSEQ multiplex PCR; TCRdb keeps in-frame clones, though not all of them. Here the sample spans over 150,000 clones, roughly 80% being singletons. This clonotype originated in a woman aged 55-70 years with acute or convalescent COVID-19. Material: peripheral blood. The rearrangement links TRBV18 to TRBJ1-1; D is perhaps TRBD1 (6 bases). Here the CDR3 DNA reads TGTGCCAGCTCCCCCGGACAGCAGAGGACTGAAGCTTTCTTT. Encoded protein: CASSPGQQRTEAFF.